The 30 T cell receptor beta chains below come from one sample, sequenced in a study of cytomegalovirus exposure and HLA in healthy donors. This PCR relied on a set of 60 Vbeta primers and 13 Jbeta primers. Sequenced by immunoSEQ multiplex PCR; TCRdb stores in-frame clones only, minus some. This repertoire shows approximately 45,000 clones, about three quarters found once; its top ten account for 3.4%. The sample comprised PBMCs. All receptors derive from a woman in her twenties or thirties in good health and CMV-seronegative.

The rearrangement links TRBV4-2 to TRBJ2-3, with a tentative D call TRBD2 (6 bases). V lost 2 bases, J lost 1 base, and 16 bases lay in between. CDR1 is LGHNA and CDR2 is YNFKEQ in the germline V gene. The CDR3 extends over 17 amino acids. The CDR3 loop is CASSQPQRGAGTDTQYF. CDR3 sequence (DNA): TGTGCCAGCAGCCAACCTCAACGCGGGGCCGGCACAGATACGCAGTATTTT.

This sequence joins TRBV6-1 and TRBJ2-1; 8 bases map to TRBD1. The ends lost 4 bases at V and 5 bases at J; junction bases unmatched: 16. The CDR3 totals 18 residues. Germline V gives CDR1 MNHNS, CDR2 SASEGT. Here the CDR3 DNA reads TGTGCCAGCAGTGTGGGCCAGGGGGCGCGGGTAGCGGACAATGAGCAGTTCTTC. This gives the protein CASSVGQGARVADNEQFF.

The V and J genes are TRBV27 and TRBJ1-2; 9 nucleotides align to TRBD1. CDR3 length: 14 residues. J gave up 7 bases and V 3 bases, and 6 bases lay outside the gene matches. CDR1 is MNHEY, CDR2 SMNVEV, per germline (reference sequence). CDR3 amino acids: CASSFLGQGSGYTF. The CDR3 DNA is TGTGCCAGCAGTTTCCTCGGACAGGGGTCTGGCTACACCTTC.

This clone was recorded once. This chain connects TRBV2 to TRBJ1-5, with 8 bases matching TRBD1. The length of the CDR3 is 14 residues. CDR1 and CDR2 from the germline V gene are SNHLY and FYNNEI. The V gene end was trimmed by 7 bases and the J gene end by 3 bases; junction bases not matched to a gene: 5. The CDR3 nucleotides read TGTGCCAGCACACCGACAGGGGTCAATCAGCCCCAGCATTTT. This encodes CASTPTGVNQPQHF.

The rearrangement uses TRBV2 and TRBJ2-5; 7 nucleotides align to TRBD2. CDR1 SNHLY and CDR2 FYNNEI come from the germline V gene. This CDR3 has 14 residues. J was trimmed by 7 bases and V by 3 bases; bases with no gene match: 8. CDR3 nucleotides: TGTGCCAGCAGTGATCGTCTAGCGGCTGCGACCCAGTACTTC. Protein product: CASSDRLAAATQYF.

The chain combines TRBV5-1 with TRBJ2-5; TRBD1 might be the D (6 bases). The CDR3 runs to 15 residues. The germline V gene has CDR1 SGHRS and CDR2 YFSETQ. V shed 3 bases and J shed 0 bases, with 12 bases lying between them. The DNA of the CDR3 is TGCGCCAGCAGCTCCCCCCAGGGGTACCAAGAGACCCAGTACTTC. The encoded protein is CASSSPQGYQETQYF.

V is TRBV6-1 and J is TRBJ1-1; D gene uncertain. The germline V gene has CDR1 MNHNS and CDR2 SASEGT. The CDR3 extends over 15 amino acids. V gave up 6 bases and J gave up 3 bases, with 17 bases separating them. CDR3 in DNA: TGTGCCAGCAGCCTCTATGGCTCCCGGGACACTGAAGCTTTCTTT. Protein product: CASSLYGSRDTEAFF.

CDR3 DNA: TGCAGCGTCCATCCGGGACAGGGATTAGCGGGAGACAATGAGCAGTTCTTC. It specifies CSVHPGQGLAGDNEQFF. The chain joins TRBV29-1 to TRBJ2-1, with D perhaps assigned TRBD1 or TRBD2 (9 bases each). Trimming took off 6 bases at V and 5 bases at J, with 26 bases between the two ends. Per the germline V gene, CDR1 is SQVTM and CDR2 is ANQGSEA. There are 17 residues in the CDR3.

The chain combines TRBV5-1 with TRBJ2-7; maybe TRBD2 (5 bases). The CDR3 extends over 16 amino acids. V lost 0 bases and J lost 1, with 14 bases in between. Germline V gene sequence: CDR1 SGHRS, CDR2 YFSETQ. CDR3 residues: CASSLAVGVLSYEQYF. The DNA of the CDR3 is TGCGCCAGCAGCTTGGCAGTGGGAGTGTTATCCTACGAGCAGTACTTC.

This clone was detected a few times. The chain carries TRBV6-4 and TRBJ1-6; tentatively, D is TRBD1 (5 bases). Germline loops: CDR1 MRHNA, CDR2 SNTAGT. The V end was cut by 0 bases, the J end by 5 bases, with 5 bases between. The CDR3 spans 14 residues. Here the CDR3 reads CASSDSGDNSPLHF. The CDR3 coding sequence is TGTGCCAGCAGTGACTCAGGGGATAATTCACCCCTCCACTTT.

CDR3 region: CSVARLSGNTIYF. DNA of the CDR3: TGCAGCGTAGCGCGGCTCTCTGGAAACACCATATATTTT. This chain connects TRBV29-1 to TRBJ1-3; D not certain. Germline V gene data show CDR1 as SQVTM and CDR2 as ANQGSEA. The CDR3 is made up of 13 amino acids. V was cut by 6 bases and J by 0 bases, with 9 bases left in between. The full variable domain, its missing parts supplied by reference TRBV29-1 and TRBJ1-3, is SAVISQKPSRDICQRGTSLTIQCQVDSQVTMMFWYRQQPGQSLTLIATANQGSEATYESGFVIDKFPISRPNLTFSTLTVSNMSPEDSSIYLCSVARLSGNTIYFGEGSWLTVV.

V and J are TRBV29-1 and TRBJ2-1, with TRBD1 as a possible D gene (5 bases). Germline V gene data show CDR1 as SQVTM and CDR2 as ANQGSEA. CDR3 length: 13 amino acids. The CDR3 region is CSTPSQGNNEQFF. In DNA, the CDR3 is TGCTCTACTCCGTCCCAGGGTAACAATGAGCAGTTCTTC.

The chain combines TRBV14 with TRBJ1-1; D perhaps matches TRBD1 (5 bases). This CDR3 contains 17 residues. CDR1 and CDR2 (germline): SGHDN, FVKESK. V was clipped by 1 base and J by 1 base, with 16 bases between them. CDR3 bases: TGTGCCAGCAGCCAAGCCTGGGGTGTGGGGGGGAACACTGAAGCTTTCTTT. Translated: CASSQAWGVGGNTEAFF.

The chain combines TRBV2 with TRBJ2-3; D is unclear. Germline assignment: CDR1 SNHLY and CDR2 FYNNEI. Trimming cost V 4 bases and J 0 bases, with 8 bases left between them. The length of the CDR3 is 14 residues. CDR3 DNA: TGTGCCAGCAGTGTAACAGCTAGCACAGATACGCAGTATTTT. This gives the protein CASSVTASTDTQYF.

The chain carries TRBV30 and TRBJ2-7, with 8 bases identical to TRBD2. V was clipped by 4 bases and J by 3 bases; unmatched bases: 11. Germline V gene sequence: CDR1 GTSNPN, CDR2 SVGIG (reference sequence). The CDR3 totals 15 residues. DNA of the CDR3: TGTGCCTGGACTACCCCAAGCGGGAGAAGCTACGAGCAGTACTTC. It specifies CAWTTPSGRSYEQYF. The full variable domain, completed using reference TRBV30 and TRBJ2-7, is SQTIHQWPATLVQPVGSPLSLECTVEGTSNPNLYWYRQAAGRGLQLLFYSVGIGQISSEVPQNLSASRPQDRQFILSSKKLLLSDSGFYLCAWTTPSGRSYEQYFGPGTRLTVT.

This sequence joins TRBV7-8 and TRBJ2-4, with 10 nucleotides matching TRBD1. Trimming at V came to 0 bases and at J to 2 bases, leaving 7 bases not matched to a gene. The CDR3 length is 18 residues. From germline, CDR1 is SGHVS and CDR2 FQNEAQ. CDR3 loop: CASSLARQGAKTKNIQYF. The DNA of the CDR3 is TGTGCCAGCAGCTTAGCCAGACAGGGGGCTAAGACCAAAAACATTCAGTACTTC. The full variable domain, with the rest looked up from reference TRBV7-8 and TRBJ2-4, is GAGVSQSPRYKVAKRGQDVALRCDPISGHVSLFWYQQALGQGPEFLTYFQNEAQLDKSGLPSDRFFAERPEGSVSTLKIQRTQQEDSAVYLCASSLARQGAKTKNIQYFGAGTRLSVL.

Written as DNA, the CDR3 is TGTGCCAGCAGCTCGACAGGACGAGGCACTGAAGCTTTCTTT. Encoded protein: CASSSTGRGTEAFF. The J gene is TRBJ1-1, the V gene TRBV25-1, with D perhaps matching TRBD1 (6 bases). This CDR3 has 14 residues. V lost 6 bases and J lost 4, with 15 bases in between. The germline V gene has CDR1 MGHDK and CDR2 SYGVNS.

V gene TRBV30 combines with J gene TRBJ1-2, with D hard to call. This CDR3 region has 12 residues. V was trimmed by 3 bases and J by 5 bases, leaving 10 bases between them. CDR1 is GTSNPN and CDR2 is SVGIG in the germline V gene (reference sequence). CDR3: CAWSLGGYGYTF. The DNA of the CDR3 is TGTGCCTGGAGCCTAGGAGGGTATGGCTACACCTTC.

This clone was observed a few times. This rearrangement joins TRBV6-5 to TRBJ2-3, with 8 bases aligning to TRBD2. Germline CDR1 reads MNHEY; CDR2 reads SVGAGI. J gave up 6 bases and V 7 bases, and 9 bases lay outside the gene matches. There are 14 residues in the CDR3. The CDR3 DNA reads TGTGCCAGCACCCAGCCCGGGACTAGGGATACGCAGTATTTT. Its translation: CASTQPGTRDTQYF.

The chain joins TRBV5-6 to TRBJ1-6; D perhaps matches TRBD1 (5 bases). The germline V gene has CDR1 SGHDT and CDR2 YYEEEE. V was trimmed by 4 bases and J by 8 bases, leaving 19 bases between them. This CDR3 comprises 16 residues. This CDR3 reads CASSPPGGTVYSPLHF. The DNA for the CDR3 is TGTGCCAGCAGCCCCCCCGGCGGGACGGTATATTCACCCCTCCACTTT.

This clone showed up just a few times. The junction differs from germline at one of its ends, possibly a read error. This chain connects TRBV6-6 to TRBJ2-7; the D is unclear. There are 13 residues in the CDR3. The germline V gene encodes CDR1 MNHNY and CDR2 SVGAGI (reference sequence). CDR3 region: CASTLSTGVLMHF. DNA of the CDR3: TGTGCCAGCACCTTATCGACTGGAGTCCTGATGCACTTC.

V usage is TRBV4-1 and J usage is TRBJ1-5; no clear D. The germline V gene has CDR1 MGHRA and CDR2 YSYEKL. Trimming cost V 0 bases and J 3 bases, with 12 bases left between them. CDR3 length: 16 residues. CDR3 residues: CASSQDDTGINQPQHF. The CDR3, as DNA: TGCGCCAGCAGCCAAGATGATACGGGGATCAATCAGCCCCAGCATTTT.

The V and J genes are TRBV7-6 and TRBJ1-1; D might be TRBD1 (5 bases). Germline CDR1 and CDR2: SGHVS and FNYEAQ. The CDR3 sequence is 14 residues long. V lost 6 bases to trimming and J lost 1 base, with 12 bases between them. CDR3 DNA sequence: TGTGCCAGCAGTGGGCCCGGACAGAACACTGAAGCTTTCTTT. Protein: CASSGPGQNTEAFF.

V and J are TRBV28 and TRBJ1-5; a possible D gene is TRBD1 (5 bases). From germline, CDR1 is MDHEN and CDR2 SYDVKM. V lost 6 bases, J lost 4 bases, and 19 bases lay in between. The CDR3 is made up of 16 amino acids. CDR3 residues: CASRPDRGVRNQPQHF. Written as DNA, the CDR3 is TGTGCCAGCAGGCCCGACCGGGGGGTGCGGAATCAGCCCCAGCATTTT.

This rearrangement joins TRBV30 to TRBJ1-2, with D unresolved. The V end was cut by 3 bases, the J end by 3 bases, with 14 bases between. Per the germline V gene, CDR1 is GTSNPN and CDR2 is SVGIG (reference sequence). The CDR3 length is 14 residues. As DNA, the CDR3 is TGTGCCTGGAGCCAGAGGTTCGGGTACTATGGCTACACCTTC. This encodes CAWSQRFGYYGYTF. Full variable domain (remainder filled in from reference TRBV30 and TRBJ1-2): SQTIHQWPATLVQPVGSPLSLECTVEGTSNPNLYWYRQAAGRGLQLLFYSVGIGQISSEVPQNLSASRPQDRQFILSSKKLLLSDSGFYLCAWSQRFGYYGYTFGSGTRLTVV.

The chain is built from TRBV29-1 and TRBJ1-3; unclear D gene. The CDR3 sequence is 13 residues long. The ends were cut back, 6 bases at V and 0 bases at J, with 9 bases in the middle. CDR1 SQVTM and CDR2 ANQGSEA come from the germline V gene. The CDR3 DNA follows: TGCAGCGTACAACCCTTCTCTGGAAACACCATATATTTT. Protein: CSVQPFSGNTIYF.

This clone was seen a single time. The chain carries TRBV5-4 and TRBJ2-4, with D perhaps matching TRBD2 (5 bases). Trimming removed 10 bases from V and 1 base from J, with 24 bases in between. CDR1 and CDR2 (germline): SGHNT, YYREEE (reference sequence). The CDR3 is 17 amino acids. The CDR3 here is CAGISEVSGQAKNIQYF. For the CDR3, the DNA is TGTGCCGGTATATCGGAGGTTAGTGGTCAGGCCAAAAACATTCAGTACTTC. Full variable domain (rest looked up from reference TRBV5-4 and TRBJ2-4): ETGVTQSPTHLIKTRGQQVTLRCSSQSGHNTVSWYQQALGQGPQFIFQYYREEENGRGNFPPRFSGLQFPNYSSELNVNALELDDSALYLCAGISEVSGQAKNIQYFGAGTRLSVL.

The chain is built from TRBV5-1 and TRBJ2-3; maybe TRBD2 (5 bases). Germline-derived CDR1 and CDR2 are SGHRS and YFSETQ. The V end lost 1 base, the J end lost 2 bases, and 23 bases lay between the germline ends. This CDR3 comprises 19 residues. In nucleotides, the CDR3 is TGCGCCAGCAGCTTGAACCCCCCGCGGGCGGCGGCTACCACAGATACGCAGTATTTT. As protein: CASSLNPPRAAATTDTQYF.

The chain recombines TRBV6-1 with TRBJ2-7, with D hard to call. Deletions cut 7 bases from V and 1 base from J, with 11 bases between. The CDR3 has 13 residues. The V gene's germline CDR1 is MNHNS and CDR2 SASEGT. The CDR3 DNA is TGTGCCAGCATTTTGACTGAATCCTACGAGCAGTACTTC. Protein: CASILTESYEQYF.

The rearrangement joins TRBV30 to TRBJ1-1, with D hard to call. Germline V gives CDR1 GTSNPN, CDR2 SVGIG (reference sequence). This CDR3 is built from 11 residues. V was pared by 0 bases and J by 9 bases, with 8 bases between. The CDR3 loop is CAWSVRSQAFF. The CDR3 DNA is TGTGCCTGGAGTGTAAGGAGCCAAGCTTTCTTT.